This entry lists 25 T cell receptor beta chains sequenced from one sample in a study of PD-1 blockade in classical Hodgkin lymphoma (dated by TCRdb to 2018 to 2021). The time point label, read with the paper, signifies: cycle 4 day 1 (C4D1), after 5 to 7 weeks of nivolumab. Relapse after autologous stem cell transplantation had occurred in all trial patients, and cohorts A, B and C were distinguished by prior brentuximab vedotin exposure. The library came from the immunoSEQ multiplex PCR assay. Drawn from immuneACCESS, this table holds only the in-frame rearrangements with V and J called that TCRdb kept. Clones are partly lost; checked studies trace under half to an unresolved V gene and leave the rest unexplained. This sample holds tens of thousands of clones; 87% were observed only once. The top ten clones comprise roughly 8.7% of the sample. The sequenced sample was peripheral blood mononuclear cells (PBMCs), obtained before the fourth cycle of nivolumab. The receptor source for this set is a human donor with classical Hodgkin lymphoma.

With respect to this clone: A read error may produce the germline difference seen at one junction end. The V call is TRBV5-1, the J call TRBJ2-3; 8 bases agree with TRBD2. Germline loops: CDR1 SGHRS, CDR2 YFSETQ. There are 14 residues in the CDR3. For the CDR3, the DNA is TGCGTCAGCAGCGGGAGAGACTACACAGATACGCAGTATTTT. Amino acid sequence: CVSSGRDYTDTQYF.

The chain couples TRBV6-5 to TRBJ1-1; weak D call: TRBD1 (6 bases). This CDR3 has 14 amino acids. The V gene lost 8 bases and the J gene lost 5 bases, with 18 bases spanning the gap. The germline V gene encodes CDR1 MNHEY and CDR2 SVGAGI. The CDR3 region is CASGIKQGGTEAFF. In nucleotides, the CDR3 is TGTGCCAGCGGGATAAAACAGGGAGGGACTGAAGCTTTCTTT.

V usage is TRBV5-1 and J usage is TRBJ2-6, with D possibly being TRBD1 (6 bases). V was trimmed by 6 bases and J by 4 bases, leaving 17 bases between them. CDR3 length: 16 residues. Germline loops: CDR1 SGHRS, CDR2 YFSETQ. The CDR3: CASTVNTGPGANVLTF. The CDR3 nucleotides are TGCGCCAGCACCGTAAATACAGGGCCCGGGGCCAACGTCCTGACTTTC. The complete variable domain, with remaining parts taken from reference TRBV5-1 and TRBJ2-6, reads KAGVTQTPRYLIKTRGQQVTLSCSPISGHRSVSWYQQTPGQGLQFLFEYFSETQRNKGNFPGRFSGRQFSNSRSEMNVSTLELGDSALYLCASTVNTGPGANVLTFGAGSRLTVL.

V is TRBV6-6 and J is TRBJ1-5, with 8 bases identical to TRBD1. Germline V gene data show CDR1 as MNHNY and CDR2 as SVGAGI (reference sequence). The ends lost 8 bases at V and 8 bases at J; junction bases unmatched: 11. The CDR3 sequence is 14 residues long. The CDR3 spells CASRDRTSVEPQHF. Written as DNA, the CDR3 is TGTGCCAGCCGGGACAGGACTTCCGTCGAGCCCCAGCATTTT.

The CDR3, as DNA: TGCGCCAGCAGCATTCAGGGGAGAGGCGAGCAGTACTTC. Amino acid sequence: CASSIQGRGEQYF. The rearrangement joins TRBV5-1 to TRBJ2-7, with D possibly being TRBD1 (6 bases). V lost 4 bases, J lost 6 bases, and 14 bases lay in between. Per the germline V gene, CDR1 is SGHRS and CDR2 is YFSETQ. The CDR3 is made up of 13 amino acids.

This rearrangement joins TRBV5-1 to TRBJ2-1, with 7 positions matching TRBD2. Trimming took 3 bases from V and 0 from J; bases not matched to a gene: 3. The CDR3 has 15 residues. Per germline, CDR1 SGHRS and CDR2 YFSETQ. DNA for the CDR3: TGCGCCAGCAGCTCCGCGGGGGTCTCCTACAATGAGCAGTTCTTC. This translates into CASSSAGVSYNEQFF.

This clone was seen only a few times. V gene TRBV29-1 combines with J gene TRBJ1-1; D gene unclear. Trimming stripped 7 bases from V and 0 bases from J, with 12 bases between. Germline V gene data show CDR1 as SQVTM and CDR2 as ANQGSEA. The CDR3 consists of 13 residues. CDR3 loop: CSDLDTVNTEAFF. The CDR3 DNA follows: TGCAGCGACCTAGACACAGTGAACACTGAAGCTTTCTTT.

V and J are TRBV5-8 and TRBJ1-1; D gene uncertain. The CDR3 runs 13 residues. Germline values: CDR1 SGHTS, CDR2 YDEGEE. Trimming pared 1 base from V and 7 bases from J, leaving 11 bases between. The CDR3 here is CASSLRWMGEAFF. The DNA for the CDR3 is TGTGCCAGCAGCTTGAGATGGATGGGTGAAGCTTTCTTT.

This clone appeared once. The V and J genes are TRBV5-4 and TRBJ2-5; TRBD1 might be the D (6 bases). Germline-derived CDR1 and CDR2 are SGHNT and YYREEE (reference sequence). The CDR3 length is 14 residues. Trimming pared 3 bases from V and 7 bases from J, leaving 16 bases between. The CDR3 region is CASSSPGVEGTQYF. The CDR3, as DNA: TGTGCCAGCAGCTCTCCAGGGGTCGAGGGGACCCAGTACTTC.

This sequence joins TRBV11-1 and TRBJ1-1; 8 bases map to TRBD1. Germline V gene lookup returns CDR1 SGHAT and CDR2 FQDESV (reference sequence). The CDR3 extends over 14 amino acids. The V segment lost 1 base and the J segment 7 bases; nucleotides outside the gene matches: 5. CDR3 in amino acids: CASSLGRGPNEAFF. In DNA form, the CDR3 reads TGTGCCAGCAGCTTAGGCAGGGGGCCTAATGAAGCTTTCTTT. Full variable domain (remainder filled in from reference TRBV11-1 and TRBJ1-1): EAEVAQSPRYKITEKSQAVAFWCDPISGHATLYWYRQILGQGPELLVQFQDESVVDDSQLPKDRFSAERLKGVDSTLKIQPAELGDSAMYLCASSLGRGPNEAFFGQGTRLTVV.

The chain combines TRBV5-1 with TRBJ2-2; D gene unclear. The length of the CDR3 is 16 residues. Trimming left V 0 bases short and J 4 bases short, with 13 bases between. Germline V CDR1 and CDR2: SGHRS, YFSETQ. The CDR3 sequence: CASSLVAGASTGELFF. CDR3 bases: TGCGCCAGCAGCTTGGTTGCAGGAGCTTCCACCGGGGAGCTGTTTTTT.

The chain couples TRBV19 to TRBJ1-2; D uncertain. The germline CDR1 and CDR2 sequences are LNHDA and SQIVND (reference sequence). The CDR3 loop spans 15 amino acids. The V and J ends lost 1 base and 2 bases respectively, with 11 bases between them. The CDR3 reads CASSIGPLSNYGYTF. CDR3 DNA sequence: TGTGCCAGTAGTATAGGCCCTCTCTCCAACTATGGCTACACCTTC.

The chain joins TRBV5-1 to TRBJ2-7, with D possibly being TRBD1 or TRBD2 (5 bases each). Looked up from germline, CDR1 is SGHRS and CDR2 is YFSETQ. V lost 1 base and J 3 bases, leaving 8 bases between the germline ends. The CDR3 extends over 13 amino acids. Written as DNA, the CDR3 is TGCGCCAGCAGCTTGCGGGGCCTCTACGAGCAGTACTTC. This encodes CASSLRGLYEQYF.

V gene TRBV7-9 combines with J gene TRBJ2-5; 11 nucleotides match TRBD2. The trim removed 4 bases at V and 5 bases at J, leaving 3 bases unmatched. CDR1 is SEHNR, CDR2 FQNEAQ, per germline (reference sequence). This CDR3 contains 14 residues. CDR3 coding DNA: TGTGCCAGCAGCTCTAGCGGGGGGACCGAGACCCAGTACTTC. It yields the protein CASSSSGGTETQYF.

This chain links TRBV5-5 with TRBJ2-6, with D tentatively TRBD2 (6 bases). With 4 bases removed from V and 0 bases from J, the gap between germline ends came to 17 bases. Germline assignment: CDR1 SGHKS and CDR2 YYEKEE (reference sequence). The CDR3 spans 18 residues. The CDR3 nucleotides read TGTGCCAGCAGCCCCCGGGGACTGACGCTCTCTGGGGCCAACGTCCTGACTTTC. Protein: CASSPRGLTLSGANVLTF. The entire variable domain, with the rest obtained from reference TRBV5-5 and TRBJ2-6, is as follows: DAGVTQSPTHLIKTRGQQVTLRCSPISGHKSVSWYQQVLGQGPQFIFQYYEKEERGRGNFPDRFSARQFPNYSSELNVNALLLGDSALYLCASSPRGLTLSGANVLTFGAGSRLTVL.

V gene TRBV5-1 combines with J gene TRBJ1-2; D not certain. The CDR3 is 12 amino acids. V lost 4 bases and J 7 bases, leaving 11 bases between the germline ends. The germline gives CDR1 SGHRS, CDR2 YFSETQ. This CDR3 reads CASSDSKGGYTF. The CDR3, as DNA: TGCGCCAGCAGCGATAGCAAGGGTGGCTACACCTTC.

This clone was recorded once. The chain links TRBV5-1 to TRBJ1-1; D unclear. Germline assignment: CDR1 SGHRS and CDR2 YFSETQ. This CDR3 has 14 amino acids. V was shortened by 4 bases and J by 4 bases, with 14 bases between the two germline ends. In DNA, the CDR3 is TGCGCCAGCAGCCTCATAGATGGGAGCACTGAAGCTTTCTTT. This sequence encodes CASSLIDGSTEAFF.

A few counts support this clone. The chain joins TRBV27 to TRBJ2-1, with D possibly being TRBD1 (6 bases). CDR1 is MNHEY and CDR2 is SMNVEV in the germline V gene (reference sequence). The V gene lost 2 bases and the J gene lost 3 bases, with 11 bases spanning the gap. This CDR3 has 15 amino acids. CDR3: CASSLRGSDYNEQFF. The CDR3 region has the DNA TGTGCCAGCAGTTTAAGGGGGAGCGACTACAATGAGCAGTTCTTC.

This chain uses TRBV5-1 with TRBJ2-5, with D perhaps given as TRBD1 or TRBD2 (5 bases each). The V end lost 5 bases, the J end lost 1 base, and 9 bases lay between the germline ends. The CDR3 consists of 13 residues. CDR1 and CDR2 from the germline V gene are SGHRS and YFSETQ. For the CDR3, the DNA is TGCGCCAGCAGATGGGGGACCCAAGAGACCCAGTACTTC. It yields the protein CASRWGTQETQYF. The variable domain in full, with the rest retrieved from reference TRBV5-1 and TRBJ2-5, is KAGVTQTPRYLIKTRGQQVTLSCSPISGHRSVSWYQQTPGQGLQFLFEYFSETQRNKGNFPGRFSGRQFSNSRSEMNVSTLELGDSALYLCASRWGTQETQYFGPGTRLLVL.

This chain links TRBV5-1 with TRBJ1-2; no clear D. Trimming took off 0 bases at V and 4 bases at J, with 10 bases between the two ends. The germline V gene encodes CDR1 SGHRS and CDR2 YFSETQ. This CDR3 has 14 residues. This chain's CDR3 is CASSLGVASYGYTF. CDR3 nucleotide sequence: TGCGCCAGCAGCTTGGGCGTCGCGAGCTATGGCTACACCTTC.

The chain's CDR3 is CASSLRGLGAAVDTQYF. In nucleotides, the CDR3 is TGTGCCAGCAGCTTACGGGGACTGGGGGCCGCTGTGGATACGCAGTATTTT. The rearrangement joins TRBV9 to TRBJ2-3; perhaps D is TRBD1 or TRBD2 (6 bases each). Germline CDR1 SGDLS, CDR2 YYNGEE. The length of the CDR3 is 17 residues. Trimming left V 4 bases short and J 6 bases short, with 24 bases between.

The chain couples TRBV5-1 to TRBJ1-3, with D uncertain. The CDR3 loop spans 15 amino acids. The V and J ends lost 0 bases and 0 bases respectively, with 7 bases between them. CDR1 is SGHRS and CDR2 is YFSETQ in the germline V gene. CDR3 in DNA: TGCGCCAGCAGCTTGGGGGAAATCTCTGGAAACACCATATATTTT. Protein sequence: CASSLGEISGNTIYF. Full variable domain (rest looked up from reference TRBV5-1 and TRBJ1-3): KAGVTQTPRYLIKTRGQQVTLSCSPISGHRSVSWYQQTPGQGLQFLFEYFSETQRNKGNFPGRFSGRQFSNSRSEMNVSTLELGDSALYLCASSLGEISGNTIYFGEGSWLTVV.

Of note for this clone: The sample contains more than one DNA sequence encoding this CDR3. This sequence joins TRBV10-2 and TRBJ2-5; D is perhaps TRBD1 (6 bases). The CDR3 runs to 19 residues. CDR1 is WSHSY, CDR2 SAAADI, per germline. The V gene lost 8 bases and the J gene lost 5 bases, with 33 bases spanning the gap. CDR3 amino acids: CASQGLAWERQADMETQYF. CDR3 nucleotide sequence: TGCGCCAGCCAGGGTCTAGCTTGGGAGAGACAGGCGGATATGGAGACCCAGTACTTC.

V gene TRBV5-6 combines with J gene TRBJ1-5; D is ambiguous. Germline-derived CDR1 and CDR2 are SGHDT and YYEEEE. V lost 3 bases and J 8 bases, leaving 9 bases between the germline ends. This CDR3 has 12 residues. Here the CDR3 reads CASSWGGEPQHF. The CDR3 DNA follows: TGTGCCAGCAGCTGGGGAGGAGAGCCCCAGCATTTT.

The chain uses TRBV29-1 and TRBJ2-7, with TRBD1 matching over 10 bases. After removal of 7 bases from V and 6 bases from J, the junction contained 9 bases not matched to a gene. The length of the CDR3 is 13 residues. CDR1 is SQVTM and CDR2 is ANQGSEA in the germline V gene. DNA of the CDR3: TGCAGCGCGGTAACGACAGGGGGCGCCGAGCAGTACTTC. Amino acids: CSAVTTGGAEQYF.